Presented here are 24 T cell receptor beta chains from one specimen sequenced in a study of blood T cell repertoires in COVID-19. Sequencing was performed with immunoSEQ multiplex PCR; in TCRdb, only in-frame clones are kept and a portion is missing. The data contain about 15,000 clones, more than 80% of them singletons. Sequencing was done on a sample of peripheral blood. The receptors were sampled from a human donor in a cohort sampled during active COVID-19.

This clone has a single count. V is TRBV9 and J is TRBJ1-4, with D perhaps matching TRBD1 (6 bases). Trimming left V 4 bases short and J 8 bases short, with 12 bases between. From germline, CDR1 is SGDLS and CDR2 YYNGEE. The CDR3 has 13 residues. The CDR3 DNA sequence: TGTGCCAGCAGCTTCAACCAGGGGGAAAAACTGTTTTTT. This encodes CASSFNQGEKLFF.

The CDR3 region is CASSLRTGGGFEQYF. DNA for the CDR3: TGTGCCAGCAGCTTACGGACAGGGGGAGGGTTCGAGCAGTACTTC. The J gene is TRBJ2-7, the V gene TRBV7-2; 10 nucleotides line up with TRBD1. CDR3 length: 15 amino acids. Per germline, CDR1 SGHTA and CDR2 FQGNSA. The trim removed 2 bases at V and 6 bases at J, leaving 7 bases unmatched.

This clone was seen a single time. The chain is built from TRBV19 and TRBJ2-2; D is unresolved. This CDR3 is built from 15 residues. The germline gives CDR1 LNHDA, CDR2 SQIVND (reference sequence). V lost 5 bases, J lost 6 bases, and 16 bases lay in between. CDR3 loop: CASSVGRVLPGELFF. The CDR3 nucleotides read TGTGCCAGTAGTGTTGGCCGGGTGCTTCCCGGGGAGCTGTTTTTT.

Details on this clone: One end of the junction is discordant with germline, which a read error may explain. The CDR3 coding sequence is TGTGCCAGCAGGACCGGGACACCCTATATTTCACCCCTCCACTTT. Its translation: CASRTGTPYISPLHF. This chain links TRBV27 with TRBJ1-6; the D gene is possibly TRBD1 (6 bases). The CDR3 loop spans 15 amino acids. Germline V CDR1 and CDR2: MNHEY, SMNVEV (reference sequence).

The chain couples TRBV18 to TRBJ1-6; 8 nucleotides align to TRBD1. Looked up from germline, CDR1 is KGHSH and CDR2 is LQKENI. The J segment lost 2 bases and the V segment lost 6 bases, leaving 9 bases of the junction unmatched. The CDR3 covers 17 residues. The CDR3 here is CASSHSTGAPYNSPLHF. For the CDR3, the DNA is TGTGCCAGCTCCCACTCGACAGGGGCGCCCTATAATTCACCCCTCCACTTT.

The chain joins TRBV12-3 or TRBV12-4 to TRBJ1-1; TRBD1 might be the D (5 bases). The CDR3 covers 13 residues. With 3 bases removed from V and 7 bases from J, the gap between germline ends came to 12 bases. In DNA form, the CDR3 reads TGTGCCAGCAGTTTGCGGAAGGGGAATGAAGCTTTCTTT. The encoded protein is CASSLRKGNEAFF.

The J gene is TRBJ1-2, the V gene TRBV11-2; 8 bases are shared with TRBD1. The CDR3 is made up of 15 amino acids. The V segment lost 5 bases and the J segment 8 bases; nucleotides outside the gene matches: 13. CDR1 and CDR2 from the germline V gene are SGHAT and FQNNGV. As DNA, the CDR3 is TGTGCCAGCAGCCCCTCTTCGGACAGGGTGAACGGCTACACCTTC. It specifies CASSPSSDRVNGYTF.

This clone qualifies as medium-sized. This chain links TRBV12-3 or TRBV12-4 with TRBJ1-2, with D unclear. V shed 3 bases and J shed 3 bases, with 5 bases lying between them. CDR3 length: 12 amino acids. This chain's CDR3 is CASSLSDYGYTF. In DNA form, the CDR3 reads TGTGCCAGCAGTTTGTCTGACTATGGCTACACCTTC.

The V and J genes are TRBV27 and TRBJ1-5; TRBD1 aligns across 7 bases. The CDR3 totals 15 residues. Germline CDR1 reads MNHEY; CDR2 reads SMNVEV (reference sequence). The ends lost 5 bases at V and 2 bases at J; junction bases unmatched: 6. This CDR3 is CASSTGTGGNQPQHF. CDR3 DNA sequence: TGTGCCAGCAGTACCGGAACAGGGGGCAATCAGCCCCAGCATTTT.

The genes are TRBV9 and TRBJ2-2; 7 bases map to TRBD1. Per the germline V gene, CDR1 is SGDLS and CDR2 is YYNGEE. The CDR3 totals 14 residues. V shed 3 bases, J shed 6 bases, and the junction held 5 bases outside the gene matches. CDR3 DNA: TGTGCCAGCAGCGCAACAGGGGTTGCCGGGGAGCTGTTTTTT. Its translation: CASSATGVAGELFF.

The genes are TRBV10-2 and TRBJ2-2; 9 bases match TRBD1. V was pared by 5 bases and J by 5 bases, with 9 bases of the junction left unmatched. CDR1 is WSHSY, CDR2 SAAADI, per germline. The CDR3 contains 16 residues. DNA of the CDR3: TGCGCCAGCAGTTATCTTAGGACAGGGGTTACCGGGGAGCTGTTTTTT. It translates to CASSYLRTGVTGELFF.

A few counts support this clone. J is TRBJ2-1 and V is TRBV2; 9 bases agree with TRBD1. The CDR3 is made up of 15 amino acids. Germline V CDR1 and CDR2: SNHLY, FYNNEI. V lost 6 bases to trimming and J lost 1 base; unmatched junction nucleotides: 4. CDR3 sequence: CASSVGQGSYNEQFF. In nucleotides, the CDR3 is TGTGCCAGCAGCGTTGGACAGGGGTCCTACAATGAGCAGTTCTTC.

This sequence joins TRBV6-5 and TRBJ1-1, with 9 nucleotides matching TRBD1. Germline V gene sequence: CDR1 MNHEY, CDR2 SVGAGI. V gave up 6 bases and J gave up 11 bases; unmatched junction bases: 13. This CDR3 comprises 14 residues. CDR3 bases: TGTGCCAGCAGCAGGGACAGGGAGAGGGTGTGGGCTTTCTTT. This translates into CASSRDRERVWAFF.

The chain recombines TRBV9 with TRBJ2-3; perhaps TRBD2 as D (6 bases). Germline-derived CDR1 and CDR2 are SGDLS and YYNGEE. The CDR3 has 16 residues. V lost 0 bases to trimming and J lost 4 bases, with 15 bases between them. For the CDR3, the DNA is TGTGCCAGCAGCGTAGGGAGGGCGGGCGGCCCAGATACGCAGTATTTT. Translated: CASSVGRAGGPDTQYF.

The rearrangement uses TRBV5-1 and TRBJ1-6, with 8 bases lining up with TRBD1. The V segment lost 3 bases and the J segment 5 bases; nucleotides outside the gene matches: 4. This CDR3 is 15 amino acids long. Germline CDR1 and CDR2: SGHRS and YFSETQ. CDR3 amino acids: CASSSSQGDNSPLHF. CDR3 nucleotide sequence: TGCGCCAGCAGCTCGTCACAGGGGGATAATTCACCCCTCCACTTT.

V usage is TRBV19 and J usage is TRBJ1-5; 8 nucleotides match TRBD1. The CDR3 is 15 amino acids. V lost 8 bases, J lost 2 bases, and 8 bases stayed unmatched. The germline gives CDR1 LNHDA, CDR2 SQIVND (reference sequence). Here the CDR3 reads CASCRGQGGNQPQHF. DNA of the CDR3: TGTGCCAGTTGCAGAGGACAGGGCGGCAATCAGCCCCAGCATTTT. The full variable domain, in which reference TRBV19 and TRBJ1-5 provide the parts outside the CDR3, is DGGITQSPKYLFRKEGQNVTLSCEQNLNHDAMYWYRQDPGQGLRLIYYSQIVNDFQKGDIAEGYSVSREKKESFPLTVTSAQKNPTAFYLCASCRGQGGNQPQHFGDGTRLSIL.

In this sample, this clone turned up a few times. This chain uses TRBV19 with TRBJ2-7, with 8 bases fitting TRBD1. Per germline, CDR1 LNHDA and CDR2 SQIVND (reference sequence). V was pared by 7 bases and J by 5 bases, with 10 bases of the junction left unmatched. This CDR3 spans 14 amino acids. CDR3 in DNA: TGTGCCAGTACCTCAGGACAGGGTAGCGACGAGCAGTACTTC. This gives the protein CASTSGQGSDEQYF.

V usage is TRBV27 and J usage is TRBJ1-2, with D possibly matching TRBD1 (6 bases). The germline gives CDR1 MNHEY, CDR2 SMNVEV (reference sequence). V was shortened by 7 bases and J by 7 bases, with 16 bases between the two germline ends. CDR3 size: 13 residues. The CDR3 bases are TGTGCCAGCACCTGGACGGGGGGCTCTGGCTACACCTTC. Its protein product is CASTWTGGSGYTF.

The V and J genes are TRBV4-2 and TRBJ1-5, with D possibly TRBD1 on 6 matching bases. Germline CDR1 is LGHNA and CDR2 is YNFKEQ. V lost 0 bases, J lost 6 bases, and 15 bases lay in between. This CDR3 contains 16 residues. CDR3 sequence (DNA): TGTGCCAGCAGCCAAGATGGGGGCAGGGAAGGTCAGCCCCAGCATTTT. This encodes CASSQDGGREGQPQHF.

CDR3 coding DNA: TGTGCCAGCAGCCGAACAGGGGGCTATGAGCAGTACTTC. This gives the protein CASSRTGGYEQYF. The V gene is TRBV12-3 or TRBV12-4, the J gene TRBJ2-7, with 9 bases that match TRBD1. The ends lost 6 bases at V and 7 bases at J; junction bases unmatched: 7. The length of the CDR3 is 13 residues.

The V call is TRBV9, the J call TRBJ1-2, with unresolved D. The CDR3 is made up of 14 amino acids. Germline V gene data show CDR1 as SGDLS and CDR2 as YYNGEE. Trimming removed 4 bases at V and 2 bases at J, with 12 bases between. The CDR3 protein is CASSPLPGNYGYTF. The DNA for the CDR3 is TGTGCCAGCAGCCCCCTTCCGGGGAACTATGGCTACACCTTC.

The V and J genes are TRBV2 and TRBJ2-5; weak D call: TRBD1 (7 bases). Germline V gene lookup returns CDR1 SNHLY and CDR2 FYNNEI. Deletions cut 9 bases from V and 6 bases from J, with 17 bases between. The length of the CDR3 is 13 residues. CDR3 region: CARSRGGGKTQYF. CDR3 nucleotide sequence: TGTGCCAGGTCCAGAGGGGGCGGGAAGACCCAGTACTTC.

The chain employs TRBV5-1 and TRBJ2-2; 7 bases match TRBD1. V lost 6 bases to trimming and J lost 0 bases; unmatched junction nucleotides: 5. Germline-derived CDR1 and CDR2 are SGHRS and YFSETQ. The CDR3 spans 15 residues. The CDR3 nucleotides read TGCGCCAGCACCTCGGGACAGACGAACACCGGGGAGCTGTTTTTT. This translates into CASTSGQTNTGELFF.

The chain employs TRBV24-1 and TRBJ1-2, with 9 positions matching TRBD1. This CDR3 has 14 amino acids. V was clipped by 4 bases and J by 5 bases; unmatched bases: 4. CDR1 is KGHDR, CDR2 SFDVKD, per germline. This CDR3 reads CATSDPDRGYGYTF. The CDR3 DNA reads TGTGCCACCAGTGACCCTGACAGGGGGTATGGCTACACCTTC.